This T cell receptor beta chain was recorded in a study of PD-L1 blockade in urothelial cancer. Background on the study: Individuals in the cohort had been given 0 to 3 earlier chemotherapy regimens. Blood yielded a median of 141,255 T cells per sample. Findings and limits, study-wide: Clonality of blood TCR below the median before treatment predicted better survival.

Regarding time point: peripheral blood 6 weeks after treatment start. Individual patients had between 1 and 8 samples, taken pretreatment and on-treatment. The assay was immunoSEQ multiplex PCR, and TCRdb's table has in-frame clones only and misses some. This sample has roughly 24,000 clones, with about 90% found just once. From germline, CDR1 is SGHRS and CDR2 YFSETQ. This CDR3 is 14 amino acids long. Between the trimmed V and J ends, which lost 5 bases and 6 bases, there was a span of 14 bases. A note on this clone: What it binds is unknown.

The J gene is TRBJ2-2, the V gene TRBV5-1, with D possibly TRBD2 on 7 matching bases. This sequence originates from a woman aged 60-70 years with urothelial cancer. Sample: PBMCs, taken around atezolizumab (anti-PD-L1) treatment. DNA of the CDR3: TGCGCCAGCAGATGGGGGGGCATCTCCGGGGAGCTGTTTTTT. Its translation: CASRWGGISGELFF.